This T cell receptor (beta chain) appears in the sequencing data of a study of cytomegalovirus exposure and HLA in healthy donors. PCR was performed using 60 Vbeta and 13 Jbeta primers. Produced via immunoSEQ multiplex PCR; TCRdb's table is partial and in-frame only. Among over 110,000 clones listed, about 79% were seen once. This CDR3 region has 16 residues. CDR1 is SEHNR and CDR2 is FQNEAQ in the germline V gene (reference sequence). Trimming at V came to 5 bases and at J to 8 bases, leaving 13 bases not matched to a gene. This sequence joins TRBV7-9 and TRBJ2-1, with 9 nucleotides matching TRBD1. Sequenced material: PBMCs. This clonotype was sampled from a male donor in good health and CMV-seronegative. CDR3 nucleotide sequence: TGTGCCAGCAGCCTCAGAGGACAGGGGTGGTTGGATGAGCAGTTCTTC. This encodes CASSLRGQGWLDEQFF.